This is a list of T cell receptor beta chains from one sample in a study of PD-L1 blockade in urothelial cancer. The assay was immunoSEQ multiplex PCR, and TCRdb's table has in-frame clones only and misses some. This table holds about 130,000 clones, 86% found once. The sample in question was PBMCs, obtained around atezolizumab (anti-PD-L1) treatment. These receptors all come from a man over 45 with urothelial cancer. CDR3s include the opening cysteine and the closing phenylalanine or tryptophan. D genes are given only for firm matches. Some rows mark clone size as missing; the rest say once, few, many or name a class of expanded clone.

TRBD1	.	TRBV6-5	TRBJ1-1	CASSDWTGGDTEAFF	TGTGCCAGCAGTGACTGGACAGGGGGGGACACTGAAGCTTTCTTT
.	.	TRBV7-9	TRBJ2-1	CASSLGGLWGFF	TGTGCCAGCAGCTTGGGCGGACTTTGGGGGTTCTTC
TRBD1	.	TRBV18	TRBJ2-5	CASSRYRGDEETQYF	TGTGCCAGCTCACGATACAGGGGTGACGAAGAGACCCAGTACTTC
.	.	TRBV19	TRBJ2-6	CASSIASGTGSRGANVLTF	TGTGCCAGTAGTATAGCGTCCGGGACTGGCTCGCGGGGGGCCAACGTCCTGACTTTC
.	once	TRBV7-9	TRBJ1-4	CASSLDRQNEKLFF	TGTGCCAGCAGCTTAGATAGACAAAATGAAAAACTGTTTTTT
.	.	TRBV2	TRBJ2-1	CASSVDSGSYNEQFF	TGTGCCAGCAGTGTGGATAGCGGTTCCTACAATGAGCAGTTCTTC
.	.	TRBV6-4	TRBJ1-2	CASSPDRTVRYGYTF	TGTGCCAGCAGTCCAGACCGGACAGTTCGCTATGGCTACACCTTC
.	.	TRBV11-2	TRBJ2-7	CASSLEGGRSYEQYF	TGTGCCAGCAGCTTAGAAGGGGGACGGTCCTACGAGCAGTACTTC
.	.	TRBV9	TRBJ1-1	CASSVLAWGAGTEAFF	TGTGCCAGCAGCGTACTTGCCTGGGGCGCAGGGACTGAAGCTTTCTTT
TRBD1	.	TRBV15	TRBJ1-3	CATSRDYRGSGNTIYF	TGTGCCACCAGCAGAGATTACAGGGGATCTGGAAACACCATATATTTT
.	.	TRBV5-1	TRBJ2-7	CASSLADSSYEQYF	TGCGCCAGCAGCTTGGCCGACAGTTCCTACGAGCAGTACTTC
.	.	TRBV4-1	TRBJ1-1	CASSQERDTEAFF	TGCGCCAGCAGCCAAGAGCGGGACACTGAAGCTTTCTTT
TRBD1	few	TRBV2	TRBJ1-1	CAGQGAGKSTEAFF	TGTGCCGGGCAGGGGGCGGGAAAGTCTACTGAAGCTTTCTTT
.	few	TRBV10-3	TRBJ1-4	CAISGGTNEKLFF	TGTGCCATCAGTGGCGGTACTAATGAAAAACTGTTTTTT
.	.	TRBV5-6	TRBJ2-7	CASIIWGYSYEQYF	TGTGCCAGCATCATTTGGGGCTACTCCTACGAGCAGTACTTC
TRBD2	once	TRBV4-2	TRBJ2-1	CASRRLAGVSYNEQFF	TGTGCCAGCAGAAGACTAGCGGGAGTTAGCTACAATGAGCAGTTCTTC
TRBD2	.	TRBV28	TRBJ2-3	CASSFLREASADTQYF	TGTGCCAGCAGTTTTCTCCGGGAGGCCTCGGCGGATACGCAGTATTTT
TRBD2	.	TRBV5-1	TRBJ2-3	CASSLAGGLADTQYF	TGCGCCAGCAGCCTAGCGGGGGGGCTTGCAGATACGCAGTATTTT
.	.	TRBV28	TRBJ1-5	CASSPAGGRRDQPQHF	TGTGCCAGCAGTCCGGCCGGGGGACGGCGTGATCAGCCCCAGCATTTT
TRBD1	.	TRBV18	TRBJ1-1	CASYRDRDTEAFF	TGTGCCAGCTACCGGGACAGAGACACTGAAGCTTTCTTT
TRBD2	.	TRBV6-1	TRBJ2-1	CASSEGTSGSSPFF	TGTGCCAGCAGTGAAGGGACTAGCGGGAGCAGTCCGTTCTTC
TRBD2	.	TRBV5-1	TRBJ2-7	CASSSGLAGREQYF	TGCGCCAGCAGCTCCGGACTAGCGGGGAGGGAGCAGTACTTC
.	once	TRBV5-1	TRBJ2-3	CASSLGTHTDTQYF	TGCGCCAGCAGCCTCGGGACTCACACAGATACGCAGTATTTT
.	.	TRBV6-6	TRBJ1-3	CASSRQASSGNTIYF	TGTGCCAGCAGTCGACAGGCCAGCTCTGGAAACACCATATATTTT
.	.	TRBV14	TRBJ1-1	CASAGATEAFF	TGTGCCAGCGCAGGGGCCACTGAAGCTTTCTTT
.	.	TRBV21-1	TRBJ2-3	CASSKELAGGYKDTFTQYF	TGTGCCAGCAGCAAAGAACTCGCGGGGGGGTATAAGGATACGTTTACGCAGTATTTT
TRBD1	.	TRBV5-1	TRBJ2-2	CASSPGRTGTGELFF	TGCGCCAGCAGCCCGGGCCGGACAGGAACGGGGGAGCTGTTTTTT
.	.	TRBV25-1	TRBJ1-4	CASRQTGSSNEKLFF	TGTGCCAGCAGACAAACAGGGTCGTCTAATGAAAAACTGTTTTTT
TRBD1	.	TRBV5-4	TRBJ2-2	CASSPRTGLTGELFF	TGTGCCAGCAGCCCCAGGACAGGGCTGACCGGGGAGCTGTTTTTT
TRBD1	.	TRBV11-2	TRBJ2-4	CASSLVGQGLNIQYF	TGTGCCAGCAGCTTAGTGGGACAGGGGTTAAACATTCAGTACTTC